Here is one T cell receptor (beta chain) with its context. Only in-frame clones appear in the TCRdb table, and some are missing; sequencing was by immunoSEQ multiplex PCR. The sample yields approximately 2.3 million clones, 90% to 95% seen once. The sample belongs to a study of shared clonotypes between healthy human individuals. The CDR3 is 14 amino acids. V lost 2 bases and J 5 bases, leaving 11 bases between the germline ends. The germline V gene encodes CDR1 LNHNV and CDR2 YYDKDF (reference sequence). The receptor's source is a man in his late teens or twenties in good health. Some clones in this sample may be carry-over from other donors' samples. Input material: naive CD4+ T cells from PBMCs. Regarding subset: CD45RA+ positively selected. V and J are TRBV15 and TRBJ2-3, with D possibly being TRBD2 (6 bases). CDR3 bases: TGTGCCACCAGCAGACGGAGGGCGAAAGATACGCAGTATTTT. Its translation: CATSRRRAKDTQYF. Using reference TRBV15 and TRBJ2-3 for the parts outside the CDR3, the full variable domain is DAMVIQNPRYQVTQFGKPVTLSCSQTLNHNVMYWYQQKSSQAPKLLFHYYDKDFNNEADTPDNFQSRRPNTSFCFLDIRSPGLGDTAMYLCATSRRRAKDTQYFGPGTRLTVL.